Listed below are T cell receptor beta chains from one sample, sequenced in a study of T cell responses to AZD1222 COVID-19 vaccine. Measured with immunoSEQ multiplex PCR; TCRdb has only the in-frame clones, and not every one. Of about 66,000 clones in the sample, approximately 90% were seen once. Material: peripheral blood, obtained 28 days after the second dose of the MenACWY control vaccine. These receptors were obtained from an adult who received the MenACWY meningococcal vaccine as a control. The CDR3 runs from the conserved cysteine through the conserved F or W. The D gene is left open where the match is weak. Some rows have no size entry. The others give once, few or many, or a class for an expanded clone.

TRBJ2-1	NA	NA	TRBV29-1	TGCAGCGTTGAGCGGGAAATTGAGCAGTTCTTC	CSVEREIEQFF
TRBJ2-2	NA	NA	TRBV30	TGTGCCTGGAGTTATGTGACAGGGAACACCGGGGAGCTGTTTTTT	CAWSYVTGNTGELFF
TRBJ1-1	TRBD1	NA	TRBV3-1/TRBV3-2	TGTGCCAGCAGCCAAGGTGCAGGGGGCTTAGCCGAAGCTTTCTTT	CASSQGAGGLAEAFF
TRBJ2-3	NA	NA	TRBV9	TGTGCCAGCAGCGTAGATTCAGATACGCAGTATTTT	CASSVDSDTQYF
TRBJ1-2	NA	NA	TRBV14	TGTGCCAGCAGCCAAGACCCCCAGGGATTCAGTGGCTACACCTTC	CASSQDPQGFSGYTF
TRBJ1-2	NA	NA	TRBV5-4	TGTGCCAGCAGCTTGATTGACGACAACTATGGCTACACCTTC	CASSLIDDNYGYTF
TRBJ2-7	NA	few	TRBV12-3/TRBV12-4	TGTGCCAGCAGTTTTCGGAGGCGCGAGCAGTACTTC	CASSFRRREQYF
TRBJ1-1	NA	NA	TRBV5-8	TGTGCCAGCAGCTTGCGGCGGGACGCCACTGAAGCTTTCTTT	CASSLRRDATEAFF
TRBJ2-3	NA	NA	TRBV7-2	TGTGCCAGCAGCTTCGACAGCGCGGGAGATACGCAGTATTTT	CASSFDSAGDTQYF
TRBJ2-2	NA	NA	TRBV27	TGTGCCAGCAGTAGAAACACCGGGGAGCTGTTTTTT	CASSRNTGELFF
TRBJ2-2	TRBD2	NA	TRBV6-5	TGTGCCAGCAGTTATAGAGCTAGCGGCTCCGGGGAGCTGTTTTTT	CASSYRASGSGELFF
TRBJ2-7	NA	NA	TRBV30	TGTGCCTGGAGTGTAATCGGGACTGGTAACGAGCAGTACTTC	CAWSVIGTGNEQYF
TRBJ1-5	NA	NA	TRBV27	TGTGCCAGCAGATCAGGGATTTATAGCAATCAGCCCCAGCATTTT	CASRSGIYSNQPQHF
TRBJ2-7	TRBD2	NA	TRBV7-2	TGTGCCAGCAGCTTGACGGGAGGTGGGTACGAGCAGTACTTC	CASSLTGGGYEQYF
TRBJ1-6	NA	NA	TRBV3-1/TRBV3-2	TGTGCCAGCAGCCAAGATTTGGCAGGCACCTCACCCCTCCACTTT	CASSQDLAGTSPLHF
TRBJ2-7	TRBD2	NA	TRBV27	TGTGCCAGCAGTGCAATAGCGGGAGGGCCTCACGAGCAGTACTTC	CASSAIAGGPHEQYF
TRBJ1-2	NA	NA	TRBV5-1	TGCGCCAGCAGCTTGGCCTCAATTCCCGGGGCTTACTATGGCTACACCTTC	CASSLASIPGAYYGYTF
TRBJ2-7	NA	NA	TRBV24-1	TGTGCCACCAGTGATTTCGCACAGGGTGGGTACGAGCAGTACTTC	CATSDFAQGGYEQYF
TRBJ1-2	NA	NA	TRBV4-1	TGCGCCAGCAGCCAAGTCGGGGGGGACCTATATGGCTACACCTTC	CASSQVGGDLYGYTF
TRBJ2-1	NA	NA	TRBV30	TGTGCCTGGAGAACACTCACAGGGACACCTTCCTTAGAGCAGTTCTTC	CAWRTLTGTPSLEQFF
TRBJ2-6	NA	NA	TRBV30	TGTGCCTGGAGTGTTGTAGGCCTCTCTGGGGCCAACGTCCTGACTTTC	CAWSVVGLSGANVLTF
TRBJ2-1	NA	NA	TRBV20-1	TGCAGTGCTAGTCACTGGCGCTCCTACAATGAGCAGTTCTTC	CSASHWRSYNEQFF
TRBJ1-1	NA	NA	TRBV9	TGTGCCAGCAGCGTAACAACTCGGTTCTCTGAAGCTTTCTTT	CASSVTTRFSEAFF
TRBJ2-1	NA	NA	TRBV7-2	TGTGCCAGCAGACGGGACATTGAGCAGTTCTTC	CASRRDIEQFF
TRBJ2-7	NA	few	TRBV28	TGTGCCAGCAGTAGCGCTCAAAACTCCTACGAGCAGTACTTC	CASSSAQNSYEQYF
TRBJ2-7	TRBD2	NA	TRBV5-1	TGCGCCAGCAGTTCTACGGGACTAGCGGGAGCGGAGCAGTACTTC	CASSSTGLAGAEQYF
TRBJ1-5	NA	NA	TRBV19	TGTGCCAGTAGTATAAAGTCTGGCAATCAGCCCCAGCATTTT	CASSIKSGNQPQHF
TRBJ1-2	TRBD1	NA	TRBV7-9	TGTGCCAGCAGCTTTGATGGGACAGGACTTCTGGGGCGGGGCTACACCTTC	CASSFDGTGLLGRGYTF
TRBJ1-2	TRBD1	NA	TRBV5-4	TGTGCCAGCAGCTGGCGGACAGGGGATTCCTACACCTTC	CASSWRTGDSYTF
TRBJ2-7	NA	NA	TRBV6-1	TGTGCCAGCAGTGTAAACCCCGGCGGGGTGGCCTACGAGCAGTACTTC	CASSVNPGGVAYEQYF
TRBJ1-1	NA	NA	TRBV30	TGTGCCTGGAGTTTGCATACAGGGTTCGCTGAAGCTTTCTTT	CAWSLHTGFAEAFF
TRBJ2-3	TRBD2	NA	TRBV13	TGTGCCAGCCGAAGGGAGGGGAAGAGGCAGTATTTT	CASRREGKRQYF
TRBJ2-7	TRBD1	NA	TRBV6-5	TGTGCCACTCAGGGGGCGCCTGGCTCCTACGAGCAGTACTTC	CATQGAPGSYEQYF
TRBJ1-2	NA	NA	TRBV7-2	TGTGCCAGCAGCCAGACAGCTAACTATGGCTACACCTTC	CASSQTANYGYTF
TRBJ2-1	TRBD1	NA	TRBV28	TGTGCCATCCAAAGGGACAGGGGCATGTTCTTC	CAIQRDRGMFF
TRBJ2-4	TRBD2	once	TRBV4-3	TGCGCCAGCAGCCGGACTAGCGGGAGCGGCGCCAAAAACATTCAGTACTTC	CASSRTSGSGAKNIQYF
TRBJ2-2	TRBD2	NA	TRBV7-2	TGTGCCAGCAGTGCGGGACTAGCGGCCGGGGAGCTGTTTTTT	CASSAGLAAGELFF
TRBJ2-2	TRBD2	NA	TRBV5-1	TGCGCCAGCAGCTTCGAGCGGGGATCGAACACCGGGGAGCTGTTTTTT	CASSFERGSNTGELFF
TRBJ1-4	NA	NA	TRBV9	TGTGCCAGCAGCGTATCCTCCGTTGGGGAAAAACTGTTTTTT	CASSVSSVGEKLFF
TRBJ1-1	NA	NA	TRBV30	TGTGCCTGGAGTGTACAACAGACCACTGAAGCTTTCTTT	CAWSVQQTTEAFF
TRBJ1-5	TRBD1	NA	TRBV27	TGTGCCAGCAGTATGAGCCGGGACAGGGGGCGCAGACCCCATCAGCCCCAGCATTTT	CASSMSRDRGRRPHQPQHF
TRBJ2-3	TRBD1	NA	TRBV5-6	TGTGCCAGCAGCTCACTCCGGGACAGGGGTAGCACAGATACGCAGTATTTT	CASSSLRDRGSTDTQYF
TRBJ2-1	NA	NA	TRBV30	TGTGCCTGGAGCGTAACTAGGAGAACGCATAGCTCCTACAATGAGCAGTTCTTC	CAWSVTRRTHSSYNEQFF
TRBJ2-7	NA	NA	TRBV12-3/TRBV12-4	TGTGCCAGCAGTTTAATACTCAGCTACGAGCAGTACTTC	CASSLILSYEQYF
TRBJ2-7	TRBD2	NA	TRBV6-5	TGTGCCAGCAGGGGCCGGGGGGTGCCTTCCTACGAGCAGTACTTC	CASRGRGVPSYEQYF
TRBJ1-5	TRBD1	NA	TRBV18	TGTGCCAGCTCACCAGGGTCGTCCGGGACAGGGGGCAATCAGCCCCAGCATTTT	CASSPGSSGTGGNQPQHF
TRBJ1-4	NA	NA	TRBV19	TGTGCCAGTAGTATGCCGAATGTGAGAGGCAGGGCTAATGAAAAACTGTTTTTT	CASSMPNVRGRANEKLFF
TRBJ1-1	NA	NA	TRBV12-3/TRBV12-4	TGTGCCAGCAGTTTATGGGGGAACACTGAAGCTTTCTTT	CASSLWGNTEAFF
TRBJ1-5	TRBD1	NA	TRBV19	TGTGCCAGTAGTTATACAGGGGAAGGGCCCCAGCATTTT	CASSYTGEGPQHF